These 12 T cell receptor beta chains came from one sample sequenced in a study of identical twins. Using its own MiXCR run on the 5' RACE reads, TCRdb lists one record per CDR3 protein. The sample has roughly 250,000 distinct CDR3 sequences; 11% to 15% are singletons. Sequencing was carried out using memory (CD45RO+) T cells sorted from blood. All receptors come from a woman younger than 35 in good health.

This clonotype was counted many times. CDR3: CASSLRLDGDEQYF. The CDR3 coding sequence is TGCGCCAGCAGCTTGCGGCTAGATGGCGACGAGCAGTACTTC. The chain joins TRBV5-1 to TRBJ2-7; D unclear. V gave up 1 base and J gave up 5 bases, with 13 bases separating them. Germline loops: CDR1 SGHRS, CDR2 YFSETQ. The CDR3 runs to 14 residues.

V gene TRBV3-1 combines with J gene TRBJ1-1, with 9 bases lining up with TRBD1. V trimming: 4 bases; J trimming: 3 bases; junction bases outside the gene matches: 3. CDR3 size: 14 residues. Looked up from germline, CDR1 is LGHDT and CDR2 is YNNKEL (reference sequence). The CDR3 DNA sequence: TGTGCCAGCAGCCTACAGGGGGCACACACTGAAGCTTTCTTT. This translates into CASSLQGAHTEAFF.

This clonotype was observed a few times. The chain couples TRBV20-1 to TRBJ1-1; no clear D gene. The ends were cut back, 3 bases at V and 1 base at J, with 12 bases in the middle. Germline V CDR1 and CDR2: DFQATT, SNEGSKA (reference sequence). The CDR3 contains 14 residues. This chain's CDR3 is CSASPRGGNTEAFF. DNA of the CDR3: TGCAGTGCTAGCCCCCGCGGTGGGAACACTGAAGCTTTCTTT.

This clonotype was recorded a few times. The rearrangement joins TRBV5-1 to TRBJ2-3, with D possibly matching TRBD2 (5 bases). The CDR3 is made up of 16 amino acids. Germline assignment: CDR1 SGHRS and CDR2 YFSETQ. The V end was cut by 5 bases, the J end by 6 bases, with 22 bases between. The CDR3 loop reads CASRLAVLARGDTQYF. The CDR3 DNA sequence: TGCGCCAGCAGGCTGGCCGTCCTAGCCCGAGGGGATACGCAGTATTTT. Based on the CDR3 plus reference TRBV5-1 and TRBJ2-3, the full variable domain is KAGVTQTPRYLIKTRGQQVTLSCSPISGHRSVSWYQQTPGQGLQFLFEYFSETQRNKGNFPGRFSGRQFSNSRSEMNVSTLELGDSALYLCASRLAVLARGDTQYFGPGTRLTVL.

This clonotype was counted only a few times. The chain recombines TRBV6-1 with TRBJ2-5, with TRBD1 as a possible D gene (5 bases). Germline V CDR1 and CDR2: MNHNS, SASEGT. The ends were cut back, 8 bases at V and 5 bases at J, with 15 bases in the middle. CDR3 length: 13 residues. The CDR3 protein is CASSGHRGETQYF. The CDR3 bases are TGTGCCAGCTCGGGTCATAGGGGCGAGACCCAGTACTTC.

This clonotype was picked up many times. The chain combines TRBV30 with TRBJ2-1; a possible D gene is TRBD2 (5 bases). Trimming left V 2 bases short and J 9 bases short, with 11 bases between. The CDR3 runs to 12 residues. CDR1 is GTSNPN, CDR2 SVGIG, per germline (reference sequence). In nucleotides, the CDR3 is TGTGCCTGGAGTTTTCTCGGGATTGAGCAGTTCTTC. It encodes CAWSFLGIEQFF.

V and J are TRBV12-3 or TRBV12-4 and TRBJ1-1, with D tentatively TRBD1 (5 bases). There are 14 residues in the CDR3. Deletions cut 7 bases from V and 0 bases from J, with 12 bases between. CDR3 DNA: TGTGCCAGCACACGACGGGGGATGAACACTGAAGCTTTCTTT. As protein: CASTRRGMNTEAFF.

The chain combines TRBV12-3 or TRBV12-4 with TRBJ2-2; perhaps TRBD2 as D (7 bases). CDR3 size: 15 residues. With 6 bases removed from V and 1 base from J, the gap between germline ends came to 12 bases. The CDR3 coding sequence is TGTGCCAGCAGACGGGGGGCAGGGAACACCGGGGAGCTGTTTTTT. This sequence encodes CASRRGAGNTGELFF.

This clonotype was found many times. V is TRBV10-1 and J is TRBJ2-2; D remains unclear. The CDR3 contains 14 residues. V lost 3 bases, J lost 3 bases, and 8 bases lay in between. CDR1 WNHNN and CDR2 SYGVQD come from the germline V gene (reference sequence). The CDR3 loop is CASSDGRDTGELFF. The DNA of the CDR3 is TGCGCCAGCAGTGACGGTCGGGACACCGGGGAGCTGTTTTTT.

This clonotype was picked up a small number of times. The V call is TRBV20-1, the J call TRBJ1-2, with 7 bases matching TRBD1. The CDR3 is 14 amino acids. The ends lost 1 base at V and 6 bases at J; junction bases unmatched: 8. CDR1 DFQATT and CDR2 SNEGSKA come from the germline V gene (reference sequence). The CDR3 nucleotides are TGCAGTGCTAGAGTCGAGACAGGGTATCATGGCTACACCTTC. Translating gives CSARVETGYHGYTF.

This clonotype was observed many times. The V call is TRBV7-3, the J call TRBJ1-1, with D possibly TRBD1 on 6 matching bases. Germline V gene data show CDR1 as SGHTA and CDR2 as FQGTGA. The CDR3 is made up of 14 amino acids. V gave up 3 bases and J gave up 4 bases, with 12 bases separating them. The CDR3 DNA reads as TGTGCCAGCAGCTTTCAGGGGTTGAGCACTGAAGCTTTCTTT. Amino acid sequence: CASSFQGLSTEAFF.

This chain joins TRBV5-1 and TRBJ2-5; D remains unclear. The CDR3 is made up of 14 amino acids. Trimming removed 4 bases from V and 5 bases from J, with 15 bases in between. The germline gives CDR1 SGHRS, CDR2 YFSETQ. The CDR3 DNA is TGCGCCAGCAGCCCGTCCCCTCGACCCGAGACCCAGTACTTC. This translates into CASSPSPRPETQYF.